These 22 T cell receptor beta chains share one sample of origin, sequenced in a study of T-cell reconstitution after alpha-beta-depleted transplantation in children (dated by TCRdb to the mid-2010s). The time point label on this specimen signifies: day 60 (about 2 months) after transplantation. What the treatment or condition label conveys for this sample: allogeneic hematopoietic cell transplantation with graft depleted of TCRalphabeta T cells and CD19 B cells. Receptors were amplified or captured by PCR. Sequencing instrument: Illumina HiSeq 2500. Molecular barcoding was employed in the preparation of TCR libraries, with unique molecular identifiers being used to normalize TCRbeta repertoire quantification. TCRdb trimmed the raw reads at Q25, called clones with MiXCR and kept productive beta chains. Entries that share a CDR3 protein sequence are merged under the most common genes and DNA. Counted in this sample were about 50,000 distinct CDR3 sequences; 5.5% to 7.5% of them appeared once. The ten most abundant clones make up more than 30% of the sample.

The starting material was PBMCs, mostly from graft donor cells, obtained 60 days after TCRalphabeta/CD19-depleted stem cell transplant. The receptors were sampled from a female patient between 2 and 10 years old who had a stem cell transplant for aplastic anemia, so the T cells may come from the graft donor.

V and J are TRBV28 and TRBJ1-1; unclear D gene. The germline V gene has CDR1 MDHEN and CDR2 SYDVKM. V was cut by 6 bases and J by 0 bases, with 8 bases left in between. This CDR3 contains 13 residues. CDR3 DNA: TGTGCCAGCAGCCTGACTGTGAACACTGAAGCTTTCTTT. Translation: CASSLTVNTEAFF.

In this sample, this clonotype turned up a few times. The chain carries TRBV6-4 and TRBJ2-1; D is possibly TRBD1 or TRBD2 (5 bases each). The germline V and J ends were trimmed by 3 bases and 5 bases, with 14 bases remaining between them. The germline CDR1 and CDR2 sequences are MRHNA and SNTAGT. The CDR3 has 15 amino acids. The CDR3 loop reads CASSEGERGDNEQFF. DNA for the CDR3: TGTGCCAGCAGTGAAGGAGAACGGGGCGACAATGAGCAGTTCTTC.

This sequence joins TRBV11-2 and TRBJ1-5, with 7 nucleotides matching TRBD1. The length of the CDR3 is 16 residues. Looked up from germline, CDR1 is SGHAT and CDR2 is FQNNGV. V lost 5 bases and J lost 0; bases outside the gene matches: 7. The CDR3 DNA reads TGTGCCAGCAGCCCGGGACAGATCTATAGCAATCAGCCCCAGCATTTT. It codes for CASSPGQIYSNQPQHF.

This clonotype was found many times. V is TRBV24-1 and J is TRBJ1-2, with 11 positions matching TRBD1. CDR3 size: 14 residues. Germline assignment: CDR1 KGHDR and CDR2 SFDVKD. Germline trimming cut 2 bases from V and 8 bases from J; bases unmatched to any gene: 3. CDR3 coding DNA: TGTGCCACCAGTGATTCGGGGACAGGGGGGGGCTACACCTTC. Its translation is CATSDSGTGGGYTF.

This clonotype came up many times. The chain combines TRBV4-1 with TRBJ2-5; 7 nucleotides align to TRBD2. The V gene's germline CDR1 is MGHRA and CDR2 YSYEKL. The V and J ends lost 4 bases and 2 bases, in that order; junction bases with no gene match: 4. The CDR3 is made up of 14 amino acids. This CDR3 is CASSPGLSQETQYF. The DNA for the CDR3 is TGCGCCAGCAGCCCGGGACTATCGCAAGAGACCCAGTACTTC.

This clonotype was picked up many times. The chain uses TRBV7-8 and TRBJ2-7, with a weak D call TRBD2 (5 bases). Germline CDR1 is SGHVS and CDR2 is FQNEAQ. Trimming removed 5 bases at V and 5 bases at J, with 10 bases between. The CDR3 is 12 residues long. The CDR3 spells CASSRRRDEQYF. The CDR3 DNA reads as TGTGCCAGCAGCCGGAGGCGGGACGAGCAGTACTTC.

This clonotype occurred many times. The chain is built from TRBV5-1 and TRBJ2-1; possible D gene TRBD1, 6 bases. The V gene lost 4 bases and the J gene lost 4 bases, with 9 bases spanning the gap. In germline, CDR1 is SGHRS, CDR2 YFSETQ. The length of the CDR3 is 13 residues. The CDR3: CASSLGQYNEQFF. DNA for the CDR3: TGCGCCAGCAGCCTAGGACAGTACAATGAGCAGTTCTTC.

V is TRBV11-2 and J is TRBJ2-3; D unclear. The ends were cut back, 1 base at V and 4 bases at J, with 3 bases in the middle. The CDR3 totals 12 residues. Germline-derived CDR1 and CDR2 are SGHAT and FQNNGV. DNA for the CDR3: TGTGCCAGCAGCTTAGCCGCAGATACGCAGTATTTT. Amino acids: CASSLAADTQYF.

This clonotype was detected ten times or more. The rearrangement uses TRBV4-2 and TRBJ2-2; TRBD2 matches 9 bases. The germline CDR1 and CDR2 sequences are LGHNA and YNFKEQ. The V and J ends lost 0 bases and 1 base, in that order; junction bases with no gene match: 9. The CDR3 consists of 19 residues. DNA of the CDR3: TGTGCCAGCAGCCAAGAGGGTCTAGCGGGGCGAAAGAACACCGGGGAGCTGTTTTTT. Encoded protein: CASSQEGLAGRKNTGELFF.

This clonotype has only a few counts. The V call is TRBV6-2 or TRBV6-3, the J call TRBJ2-5, with D perhaps TRBD1 (6 bases). The V gene's germline CDR1 is MNHEY and CDR2 SVGEGT. Trimming left V 2 bases short and J 5 bases short, with 15 bases between. The CDR3 length is 15 residues. The CDR3: CASSYDRFGRETQYF. CDR3 in DNA: TGTGCCAGCAGTTACGACAGGTTCGGACGGGAGACCCAGTACTTC.

This clonotype was counted at least ten times. The V call is TRBV7-2, the J call TRBJ2-3; 8 bases are shared with TRBD1. V dropped 5 bases and J dropped 0; count of bases not matched to a gene: 7. Germline loops: CDR1 SGHTA, CDR2 FQGNSA. CDR3 length equals 16 residues. The CDR3 coding sequence is TGTGCCAGCAGCCACGACAGGGGCGCTAGCACAGATACGCAGTATTTT. As protein: CASSHDRGASTDTQYF.

This clonotype appeared many times. This chain connects TRBV10-3 to TRBJ2-3; D may correspond to TRBD1 or TRBD2 (5 bases each). Germline CDR1 reads ENHRY; CDR2 reads SYGVKD. The germline V and J ends were trimmed by 3 bases and 3 bases, with 10 bases remaining between them. The CDR3 contains 14 residues. The CDR3, as DNA: TGTGCCATCAGTGACAGGGACCGGACAGATACGCAGTATTTT. Its protein product is CAISDRDRTDTQYF.

In this sample, this clonotype turned up many times. CDR3 residues: CASSPGGSNYNEQFF. The DNA for the CDR3 is TGTGCCAGCAGCCCAGGGGGGTCCAACTACAATGAGCAGTTCTTC. The chain couples TRBV28 to TRBJ2-1; tentatively, D is TRBD1 (7 bases). Germline assignment: CDR1 MDHEN and CDR2 SYDVKM. Trimming removed 6 bases from V and 3 bases from J, with 15 bases in between. The CDR3 totals 15 residues.

This clonotype was observed many times. The chain carries TRBV20-1 and TRBJ2-7; D is undetermined. Germline CDR1 DFQATT, CDR2 SNEGSKA (reference sequence). V was clipped by 3 bases and J by 2 bases, with 11 bases between them. This CDR3 spans 13 amino acids. CDR3 bases: TGCAGTGCTAGGGTTCAACTCCCCTACGAGCAGTACTTC. It translates to CSARVQLPYEQYF.

The table lists this clonotype with many counts. V gene TRBV7-9 combines with J gene TRBJ1-1; unclear D gene. The V end was cut by 7 bases, the J end by 0 bases, with 9 bases between. CDR3 length: 13 amino acids. CDR1 is SEHNR, CDR2 FQNEAQ, per germline (reference sequence). This CDR3 reads CASKLYMNTEAFF. The CDR3 nucleotides are TGTGCCAGCAAACTCTACATGAACACTGAAGCTTTCTTT.

At least ten counts were recorded for this clonotype. This chain links TRBV2 with TRBJ2-1; the D is unclear. In germline, CDR1 is SNHLY, CDR2 FYNNEI. V lost 4 bases, J lost 8 bases, and 15 bases lay in between. This CDR3 is built from 14 residues. The CDR3 coding sequence is TGTGCCAGCAGTGGGAGCGCCATAAGGTATGAGCAGTTCTTC. This gives the protein CASSGSAIRYEQFF.

This clonotype came up many times. The chain recombines TRBV12-3 or TRBV12-4 with TRBJ2-7; D is perhaps TRBD2 (6 bases). V lost 5 bases and J lost 2, with 13 bases in between. This CDR3 comprises 14 residues. CDR3 residues: CASSPGDRTYEQYF. The CDR3 bases are TGTGCCAGCAGTCCGGGGGACCGCACCTACGAGCAGTACTTC.

The table lists this clonotype with many counts. The genes are TRBV6-6 and TRBJ2-7; D gene ambiguous. Trimming cost V 0 bases and J 4 bases, with 16 bases left between them. The CDR3 loop spans 16 amino acids. CDR1 is MNHNY, CDR2 SVGAGI, per germline (reference sequence). The CDR3 is CASSYSRSQSDYEQYF. DNA for the CDR3: TGTGCCAGCAGTTACTCGAGAAGCCAATCGGATTACGAGCAGTACTTC.

This clonotype was observed a few times. This chain joins TRBV27 and TRBJ1-5; D is undetermined. Germline lookup yields CDR1 MNHEY and CDR2 SMNVEV (reference sequence). This CDR3 contains 19 residues. V dropped 5 bases and J dropped 0 bases, with 23 bases sitting between them. CDR3 residues: CASSPTGIIKSTSNQPQHF. As DNA, the CDR3 is TGTGCCAGCAGTCCCACCGGGATTATCAAATCGACTAGCAATCAGCCCCAGCATTTT.

This clonotype showed up many times. The gene calls are TRBV5-1 and TRBJ2-7; TRBD1 aligns across 8 bases. CDR3 length equals 14 residues. The germline gives CDR1 SGHRS, CDR2 YFSETQ. The J segment lost 4 bases and the V segment lost 0 bases, leaving 3 bases of the junction unmatched. CDR3 DNA sequence: TGCGCCAGCAGCTTGGGCAGGGGGCTATACGAGCAGTACTTC. This translates into CASSLGRGLYEQYF. Full variable domain (rest looked up from reference TRBV5-1 and TRBJ2-7): KAGVTQTPRYLIKTRGQQVTLSCSPISGHRSVSWYQQTPGQGLQFLFEYFSETQRNKGNFPGRFSGRQFSNSRSEMNVSTLELGDSALYLCASSLGRGLYEQYFGPGTRLTVT.

The rearrangement uses TRBV7-9 and TRBJ2-7; tentative D call: TRBD2 (6 bases). The CDR3 is made up of 15 amino acids. Germline V lookup: CDR1 SEHNR, CDR2 FQNEAQ (reference sequence). With 1 base removed from V and 1 base from J, the gap between germline ends came to 11 bases. CDR3 in DNA: TGTGCCAGCAGCTTAGACTTGCGGGAATCCTACGAGCAGTACGTC. Protein product: CASSLDLRESYEQYV.

J is TRBJ2-1 and V is TRBV7-3, with D perhaps TRBD2 (5 bases). V gave up 5 bases and J gave up 10 bases, with 9 bases separating them. The CDR3 is 11 residues long. The germline gives CDR1 SGHTA, CDR2 FQGTGA. CDR3 loop: CASSHGLEQFF. The CDR3 coding sequence is TGTGCCAGCAGCCATGGACTGGAGCAGTTCTTC.